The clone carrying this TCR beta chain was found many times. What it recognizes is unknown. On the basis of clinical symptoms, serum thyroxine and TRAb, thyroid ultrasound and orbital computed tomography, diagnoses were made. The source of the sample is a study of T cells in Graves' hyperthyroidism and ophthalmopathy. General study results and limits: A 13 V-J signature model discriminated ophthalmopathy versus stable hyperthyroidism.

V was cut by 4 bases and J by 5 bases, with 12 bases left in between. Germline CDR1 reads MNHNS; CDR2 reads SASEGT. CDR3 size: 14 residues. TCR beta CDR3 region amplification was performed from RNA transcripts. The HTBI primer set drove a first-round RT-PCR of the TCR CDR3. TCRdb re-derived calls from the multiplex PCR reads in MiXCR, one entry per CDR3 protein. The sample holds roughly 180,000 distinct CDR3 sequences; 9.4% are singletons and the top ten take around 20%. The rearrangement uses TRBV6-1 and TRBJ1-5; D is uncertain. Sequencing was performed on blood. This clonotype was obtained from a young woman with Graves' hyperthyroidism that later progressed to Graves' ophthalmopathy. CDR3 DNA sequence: TGTGCCAGCAGTGCCACAGAGAGCGATCAGCCCCAGCATTTT. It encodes CASSATESDQPQHF.